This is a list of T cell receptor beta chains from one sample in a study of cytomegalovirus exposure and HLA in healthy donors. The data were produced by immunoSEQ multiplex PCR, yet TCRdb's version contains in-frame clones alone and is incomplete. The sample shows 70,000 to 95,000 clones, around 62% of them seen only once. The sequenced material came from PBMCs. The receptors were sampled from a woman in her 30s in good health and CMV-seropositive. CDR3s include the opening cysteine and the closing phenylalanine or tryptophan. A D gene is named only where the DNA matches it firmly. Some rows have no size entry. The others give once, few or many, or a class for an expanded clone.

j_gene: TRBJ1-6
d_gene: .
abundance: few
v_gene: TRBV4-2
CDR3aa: CASSQDDGGSPLHF
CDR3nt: TGTGCCAGCAGCCAAGATGACGGAGGGTCACCCCTCCACTTT

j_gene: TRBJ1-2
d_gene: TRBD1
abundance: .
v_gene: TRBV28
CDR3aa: CASSPGQYGYTF
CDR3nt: TGTGCCAGCAGTCCGGGACAGTATGGCTACACCTTC

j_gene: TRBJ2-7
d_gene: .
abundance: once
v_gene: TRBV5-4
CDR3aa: CASSFDRYSYEQYF
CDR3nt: TGTGCCAGCAGCTTTGACAGGTACTCCTACGAGCAGTACTTC

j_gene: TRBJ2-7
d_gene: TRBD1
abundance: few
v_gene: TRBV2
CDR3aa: CAKGGQGGGEQYF
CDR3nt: TGTGCCAAGGGAGGACAGGGTGGTGGCGAGCAGTACTTC

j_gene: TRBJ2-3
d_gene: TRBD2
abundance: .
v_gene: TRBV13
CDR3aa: CASSSTGTSGGTRYTDTQYF
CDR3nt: TGTGCCAGCAGCTCCACCGGGACTAGCGGGGGGACCAGGTACACAGATACGCAGTATTTT

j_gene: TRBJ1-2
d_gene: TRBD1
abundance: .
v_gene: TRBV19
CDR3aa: CASSTGQGPYGYTF
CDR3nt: TGTGCCAGTAGTACCGGACAGGGTCCTTATGGCTACACCTTC

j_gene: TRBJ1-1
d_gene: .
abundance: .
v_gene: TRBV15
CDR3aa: CATSREVGETEAFF
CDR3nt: TGTGCCACCAGCAGAGAGGTTGGGGAGACTGAAGCTTTCTTT

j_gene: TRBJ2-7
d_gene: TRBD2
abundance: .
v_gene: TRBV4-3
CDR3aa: CASSQVTSGPYEQYF
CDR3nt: TGCGCCAGCAGCCAAGTGACTAGCGGACCCTACGAGCAGTACTTC

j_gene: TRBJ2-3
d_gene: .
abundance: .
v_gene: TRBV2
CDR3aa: CASSAGELRTDTQYF
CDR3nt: TGTGCCAGCAGTGCCGGGGAGCTACGCACAGATACGCAGTATTTT

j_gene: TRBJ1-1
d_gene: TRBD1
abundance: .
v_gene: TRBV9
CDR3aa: CASSVATGGAGGNTEAFF
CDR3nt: TGTGCCAGCAGCGTAGCTACGGGAGGGGCAGGGGGGAACACTGAAGCTTTCTTT

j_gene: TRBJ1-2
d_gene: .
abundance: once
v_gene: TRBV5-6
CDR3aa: CASSLEAGRYGYTF
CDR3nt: TGTGCCAGCAGCTTGGAGGCAGGGCGTTATGGCTACACCTTC

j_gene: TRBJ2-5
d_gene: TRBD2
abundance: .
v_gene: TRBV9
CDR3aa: CASSAGLAGPDQETQYF
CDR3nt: TGTGCCAGCAGCGCGGGACTAGCGGGGCCGGACCAAGAGACCCAGTACTTC

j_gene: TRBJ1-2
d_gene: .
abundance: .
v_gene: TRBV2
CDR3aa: CASNRQTSNYGYTF
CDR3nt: TGTGCCAGCAACCGACAGACTTCTAACTATGGCTACACCTTC

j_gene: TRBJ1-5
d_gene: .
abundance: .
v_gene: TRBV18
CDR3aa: CASSPVRNQPQHF
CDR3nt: TGTGCCAGCTCACCAGTGAGGAATCAGCCCCAGCATTTT

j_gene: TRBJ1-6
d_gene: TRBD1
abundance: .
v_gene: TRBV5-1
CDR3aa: CASSVTTGTGSPLHF
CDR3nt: TGCGCCAGCAGCGTGACGACAGGGACGGGGTCACCCCTCCACTTT

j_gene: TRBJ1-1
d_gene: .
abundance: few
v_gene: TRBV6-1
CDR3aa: CASSEDRVLTEAFF
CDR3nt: TGTGCCAGCAGTGAAGACAGGGTATTGACTGAAGCTTTCTTT

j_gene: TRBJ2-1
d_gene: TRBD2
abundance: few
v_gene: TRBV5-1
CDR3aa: CASSPRNVAGEKHNEQFF
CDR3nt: TGCGCCAGCAGCCCCCGAAATGTAGCGGGGGAAAAACACAATGAGCAGTTCTTC

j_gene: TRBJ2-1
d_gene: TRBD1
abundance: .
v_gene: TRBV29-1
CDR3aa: CSVPRTGQYNEQFF
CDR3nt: TGCAGCGTCCCTAGGACAGGGCAATACAATGAGCAGTTCTTC

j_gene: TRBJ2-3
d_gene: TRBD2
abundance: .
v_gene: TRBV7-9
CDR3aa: CASIPLPGLAGVQTDTQYF
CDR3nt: TGTGCCAGCATCCCTCTGCCGGGACTAGCGGGGGTACAAACAGATACGCAGTATTTT

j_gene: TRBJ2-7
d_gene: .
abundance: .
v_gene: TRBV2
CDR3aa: CASSELGRGPEEQYF
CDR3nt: TGTGCCAGCAGTGAATTGGGCAGGGGACCGGAAGAGCAGTACTTC

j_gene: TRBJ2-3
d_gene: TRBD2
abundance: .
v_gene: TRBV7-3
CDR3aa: CASSLSGTSGGAVNTQYF
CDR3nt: TGTGCCAGCAGCTTAAGTGGGACTAGCGGGGGGGCCGTCAATACGCAGTATTTT

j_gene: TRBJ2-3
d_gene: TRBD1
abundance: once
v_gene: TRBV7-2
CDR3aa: CASSPRTGDIPDTQYF
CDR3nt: TGTGCCAGCAGCCCCAGGACAGGCGACATTCCAGATACGCAGTATTTT

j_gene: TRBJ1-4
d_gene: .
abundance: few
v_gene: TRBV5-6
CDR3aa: CASSTRVTDPGEKLFF
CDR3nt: TGTGCCAGCTCCACCAGGGTGACAGATCCGGGTGAAAAACTGTTTTTT

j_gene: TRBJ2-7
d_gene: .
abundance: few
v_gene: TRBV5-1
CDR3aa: CASSRVASSYEQYF
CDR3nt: TGCGCCAGCAGCCGAGTAGCCTCCTCCTACGAGCAGTACTTC

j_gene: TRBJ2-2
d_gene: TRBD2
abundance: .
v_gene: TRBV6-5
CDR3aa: CASSYGAGANTGELFF
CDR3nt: TGTGCCAGCAGTTACGGAGCGGGAGCGAACACCGGGGAGCTGTTTTTT

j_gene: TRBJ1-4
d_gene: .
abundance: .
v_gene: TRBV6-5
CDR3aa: CASAGLTEKLFF
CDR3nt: TGTGCCAGCGCGGGGTTAACTGAAAAACTGTTTTTT

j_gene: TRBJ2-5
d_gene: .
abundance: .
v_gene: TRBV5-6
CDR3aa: CASSLQETQYF
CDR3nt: TGTGCCAGCAGCCTTCAAGAGACCCAGTACTTC

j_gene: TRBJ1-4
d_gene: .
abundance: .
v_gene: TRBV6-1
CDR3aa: CASTHGSDRKLFF
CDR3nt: TGTGCCAGCACCCACGGCTCGGACAGAAAACTGTTTTTT

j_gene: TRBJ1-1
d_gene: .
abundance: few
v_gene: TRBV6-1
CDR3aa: CASISGPREAFF
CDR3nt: TGTGCCAGCATAAGCGGTCCACGGGAAGCTTTCTTT

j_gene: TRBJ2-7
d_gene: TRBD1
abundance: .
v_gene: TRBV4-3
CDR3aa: CASSLGTGSLLYEQYF
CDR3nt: TGCGCCAGCAGCCTCGGGACAGGTTCCCTTTTGTACGAGCAGTACTTC

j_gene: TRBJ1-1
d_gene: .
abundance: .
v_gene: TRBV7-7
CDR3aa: CASSPDRLNTEAFF
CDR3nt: TGTGCTAGCAGCCCCGACAGACTGAACACTGAAGCTTTCTTT

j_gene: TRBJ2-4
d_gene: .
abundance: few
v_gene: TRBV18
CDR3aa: CASSPPGTEHFLAKNIQYF
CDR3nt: TGTGCCAGCTCACCACCGGGCACTGAGCATTTTCTAGCCAAAAACATTCAGTACTTC

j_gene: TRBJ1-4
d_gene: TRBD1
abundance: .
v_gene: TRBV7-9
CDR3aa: CASSFGTGGRNEKLFF
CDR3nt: TGTGCCAGCAGCTTCGGGACAGGGGGCAGGAATGAAAAACTGTTTTTT

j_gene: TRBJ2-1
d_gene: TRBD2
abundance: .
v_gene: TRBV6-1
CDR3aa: CASREGLGLAGGLGNEQFF
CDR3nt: TGTGCCAGCAGGGAAGGATTAGGACTAGCGGGGGGGCTGGGAAATGAGCAGTTCTTC

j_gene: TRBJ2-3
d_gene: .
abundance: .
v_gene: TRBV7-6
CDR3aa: CASSLSTDTQYF
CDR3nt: TGTGCCAGCAGCCTCAGCACAGATACGCAGTATTTT

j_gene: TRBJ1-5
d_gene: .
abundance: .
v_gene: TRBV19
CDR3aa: CASSIAGGYYNQPQHF
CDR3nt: TGTGCCAGTAGTATAGCTGGCGGCTATTACAATCAGCCCCAGCATTTT

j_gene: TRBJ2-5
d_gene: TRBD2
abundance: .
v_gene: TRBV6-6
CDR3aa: CASSLTSGGREETQYF
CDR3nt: TGTGCCAGCAGTTTGACTAGCGGGGGTAGGGAAGAGACCCAGTACTTC

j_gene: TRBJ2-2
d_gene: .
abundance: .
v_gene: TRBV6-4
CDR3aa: CASSDFAGEGTGELFF
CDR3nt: TGTGCCAGCAGTGACTTTGCAGGGGAGGGAACCGGGGAGCTGTTTTTT

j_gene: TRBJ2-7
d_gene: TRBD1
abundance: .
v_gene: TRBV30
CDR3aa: CAWSWGQGFYEQYF
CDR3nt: TGTGCCTGGAGTTGGGGACAGGGTTTCTACGAGCAGTACTTC

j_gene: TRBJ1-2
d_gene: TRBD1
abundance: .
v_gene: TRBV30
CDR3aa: CAWTGGGGYTF
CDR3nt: TGTGCCTGGACAGGGGGAGGAGGCTACACCTTC

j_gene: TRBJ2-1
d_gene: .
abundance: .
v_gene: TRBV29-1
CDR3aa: CSAENAGFDEQFF
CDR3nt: TGCAGCGCTGAGAATGCGGGGTTCGATGAGCAGTTCTTC

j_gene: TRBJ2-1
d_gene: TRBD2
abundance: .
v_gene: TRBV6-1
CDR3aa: CASIRLAGNEQFF
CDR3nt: TGTGCCAGCATCCGACTAGCGGGCAATGAGCAGTTCTTC

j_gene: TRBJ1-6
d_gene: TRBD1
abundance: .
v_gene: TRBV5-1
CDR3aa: CASSPTGWNSPLHF
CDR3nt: TGCGCCAGCAGCCCGACAGGGTGGAATTCACCCCTCCACTTT

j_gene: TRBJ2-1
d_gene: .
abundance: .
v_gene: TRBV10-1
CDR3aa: CASSDNGGEQFF
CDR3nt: TGCGCCAGCAGTGACAATGGCGGTGAGCAGTTCTTC

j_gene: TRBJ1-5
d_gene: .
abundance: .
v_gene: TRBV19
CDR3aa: CASSIAVTRAGGSQPQHF
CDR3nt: TGTGCCAGTAGCATAGCGGTTACAAGGGCGGGGGGATCCCAGCCCCAGCATTTT

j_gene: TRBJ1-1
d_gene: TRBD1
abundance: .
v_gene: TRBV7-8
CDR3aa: CASSMRQGMNTEAFF
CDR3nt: TGTGCCAGCAGTATGAGACAGGGGATGAACACTGAAGCTTTCTTT

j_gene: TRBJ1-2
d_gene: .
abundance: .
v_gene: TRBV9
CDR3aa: CASSAQGRGYTF
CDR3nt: TGTGCCAGCAGCGCCCAGGGAAGGGGCTACACCTTC

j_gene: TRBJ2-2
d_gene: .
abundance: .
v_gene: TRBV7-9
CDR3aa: CASSQLGSGGRTGELFF
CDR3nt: TGTGCCAGCAGCCAACTAGGGTCGGGGGGCCGGACCGGGGAGCTGTTTTTT

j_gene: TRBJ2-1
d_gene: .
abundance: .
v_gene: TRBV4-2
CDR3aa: CASSPHSRRGARWEQFF
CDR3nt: TGTGCCAGCAGCCCCCATTCACGGCGGGGCGCGCGATGGGAGCAGTTCTTC

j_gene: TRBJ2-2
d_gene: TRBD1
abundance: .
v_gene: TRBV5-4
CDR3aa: CASSSDRENTGELFF
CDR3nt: TGTGCCAGCAGTTCTGACAGGGAAAACACCGGGGAGCTGTTTTTT

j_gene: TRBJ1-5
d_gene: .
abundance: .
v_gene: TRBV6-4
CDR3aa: CASNTPGYQPQHF
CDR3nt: TGTGCCAGCAACACTCCGGGGTATCAGCCCCAGCATTTT

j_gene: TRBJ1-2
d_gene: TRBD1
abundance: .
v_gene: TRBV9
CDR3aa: CASSPRPGTGIGRYGYTF
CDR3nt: TGTGCCAGCAGCCCCCGTCCCGGGACAGGGATCGGACGCTATGGCTACACCTTC

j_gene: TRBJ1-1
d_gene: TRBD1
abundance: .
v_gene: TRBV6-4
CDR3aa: CASSDSQGTGATEAFF
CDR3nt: TGTGCCAGCAGTGACTCCCAAGGGACAGGGGCCACTGAAGCTTTCTTT